A single sample is the source of the 27 T cell receptor beta chains below, sequenced in a study of technical replicates of blood from several donors (dated by TCRdb to 2016 to 2017). Libraries came from the immunoSEQ multiplex PCR assay. TCRdb obtained this table from immuneACCESS and retained in-frame rearrangements with V and J assigned. These tables miss some clones; where compared with another copy, unresolved V genes account for less than half of the shortfall, and the remainder is unexplained. This sample comprises around 62,000 clones, 95% to 97% of them detected only once. Under 0.3% of the sample rests with the top ten. What was sequenced was T cells isolated from PBMCs. The receptors here all came from a human donor in good health.

The V and J genes are TRBV27 and TRBJ1-5; D uncertain. In germline, CDR1 is MNHEY, CDR2 SMNVEV (reference sequence). The length of the CDR3 is 12 residues. Trimming took off 6 bases at V and 6 bases at J, with 9 bases between the two ends. The DNA of the CDR3 is TGTGCCAGCAGGGCGAGAGGTCAGCCCCAGCATTTT. This sequence encodes CASRARGQPQHF.

The chain carries TRBV12-5 and TRBJ1-5, with D perhaps matching TRBD1 (6 bases). Per germline, CDR1 LGHNT and CDR2 FRNRAP. Trimming cost V 3 bases and J 10 bases, with 13 bases left between them. CDR3 size: 13 residues. The CDR3 bases are TGTGCTAGTGGTTTAGAAATGACAGGCCCCCAGCATTTT. The encoded protein is CASGLEMTGPQHF.

The gene calls are TRBV4-1 and TRBJ1-2; D is undetermined. Germline values: CDR1 MGHRA, CDR2 YSYEKL. The germline V and J ends were trimmed by 1 base and 10 bases, with 25 bases remaining between them. This CDR3 has 17 residues. CDR3 loop: CASSQGTTSSGSPAYTF. CDR3 nucleotides: TGCGCCAGCAGCCAAGGAACTACGTCCTCGGGATCCCCAGCCTACACCTTC.

This chain joins TRBV19 and TRBJ1-1, with unresolved D. The CDR3 contains 14 residues. Germline assignment: CDR1 LNHDA and CDR2 SQIVND (reference sequence). The germline V and J ends were trimmed by 1 base and 3 bases, with 9 bases remaining between them. The CDR3 sequence is CASSIVPEHTEAFF. The DNA of the CDR3 is TGTGCCAGTAGTATAGTCCCGGAGCACACTGAAGCTTTCTTT.

The rearrangement links TRBV19 to TRBJ2-7, with 7 nucleotides matching TRBD2. Looked up from germline, CDR1 is LNHDA and CDR2 is SQIVND (reference sequence). CDR3 length equals 15 residues. The J segment lost 3 bases and the V segment lost 3 bases, leaving 8 bases of the junction unmatched. This CDR3 reads CASSMGQAGYYEQYF. As DNA, the CDR3 is TGTGCCAGTAGTATGGGGCAAGCGGGGTACTACGAGCAGTACTTC. The full variable domain, completed using reference TRBV19 and TRBJ2-7, is DGGITQSPKYLFRKEGQNVTLSCEQNLNHDAMYWYRQDPGQGLRLIYYSQIVNDFQKGDIAEGYSVSREKKESFPLTVTSAQKNPTAFYLCASSMGQAGYYEQYFGPGTRLTVT.

The rearrangement links TRBV5-6 to TRBJ2-2, with 10 positions matching TRBD2. The CDR3 contains 17 residues. V shed 0 bases, J shed 5 bases, and the junction held 7 bases outside the gene matches. Germline V gene sequence: CDR1 SGHDT, CDR2 YYEEEE. CDR3 bases: TGTGCCAGCAGCTTGGCCTATCTAGCGGGAGTAACCGGGGAGCTGTTTTTT. It is translated as CASSLAYLAGVTGELFF.

The chain joins TRBV15 to TRBJ1-4; D is unclear. The ends were cut back, 3 bases at V and 3 bases at J, with 11 bases in the middle. The CDR3 totals 15 residues. Germline V lookup: CDR1 LNHNV, CDR2 YYDKDF (reference sequence). This CDR3 is CATSSSIEANEKLFF. CDR3 DNA sequence: TGTGCCACCAGCAGCTCTATCGAGGCTAATGAAAAACTGTTTTTT.

The chain links TRBV27 to TRBJ1-3; 7 bases map to TRBD1. The germline V gene encodes CDR1 MNHEY and CDR2 SMNVEV (reference sequence). This CDR3 region has 14 residues. With 7 bases clipped from V and 2 bases from J, the junction kept 5 bases outside the gene matches. CDR3: CASKEGAAGNTIYF. CDR3 DNA sequence: TGTGCCAGCAAGGAGGGGGCAGCTGGAAACACCATATATTTT.

The chain employs TRBV11-2 and TRBJ1-1, with a weak D call TRBD1 (5 bases). Per the germline V gene, CDR1 is SGHAT and CDR2 is FQNNGV. The CDR3 is 18 residues long. V was shortened by 2 bases and J by 1 base, with 20 bases between the two germline ends. The CDR3 is CASSLLYWDSTTNTEAFF. The CDR3 DNA sequence: TGTGCCAGCAGCTTACTGTATTGGGACTCCACGACGAACACTGAAGCTTTCTTT.

This clone was detected only once. The chain joins TRBV4-1 to TRBJ1-5; D call uncertain. V was pared by 1 base and J by 5 bases, with 9 bases between. Germline V CDR1 and CDR2: MGHRA, YSYEKL. The CDR3 runs 14 residues. CDR3 sequence: CASSQGRVDQPQHF. The CDR3 nucleotides read TGCGCCAGCAGCCAAGGACGGGTGGATCAGCCCCAGCATTTT.

The V and J genes are TRBV18 and TRBJ2-3; 9 bases map to TRBD2. The V gene's germline CDR1 is KGHSH and CDR2 LQKENI. Trimming removed 1 base from V and 5 bases from J; junction bases left unmatched: 1. CDR3 length equals 14 residues. CDR3 loop: CASSPQAGGDTQYF. The CDR3 DNA is TGTGCCAGCTCACCACAAGCGGGAGGAGATACGCAGTATTTT. The full variable domain, rest sourced from reference TRBV18 and TRBJ2-3, is NAGVMQNPRHLVRRRGQEARLRCSPMKGHSHVYWYRQLPEEGLKFMVYLQKENIIDESGMPKERFSAEFPKEGPSILRIQQVVRGDSAAYFCASSPQAGGDTQYFGPGTRLTVL.

This chain connects TRBV2 to TRBJ2-7; TRBD1 matches at 11 bases. From germline, CDR1 is SNHLY and CDR2 FYNNEI. V dropped 8 bases and J dropped 3; count of bases not matched to a gene: 6. The CDR3 has 14 residues. The DNA for the CDR3 is TGTGCCAGCCTTCCCGGGACAGGGGGCTACGAGCAGTACTTC. It specifies CASLPGTGGYEQYF.

The rearrangement uses TRBV7-9 and TRBJ2-5, with TRBD1 as a possible D gene (5 bases). Germline CDR1 and CDR2: SEHNR and FQNEAQ (reference sequence). Trimming removed 6 bases at V and 4 bases at J, with 12 bases between. The CDR3 has 13 residues. CDR3 nucleotides: TGTGCCAGCAGGTCCCAGGGTTTAGAGACCCAGTACTTC. It translates to CASRSQGLETQYF.

A single count supports this clone. The chain is built from TRBV19 and TRBJ2-5; 7 nucleotides match TRBD1. CDR1 is LNHDA and CDR2 is SQIVND in the germline V gene (reference sequence). The CDR3 contains 13 residues. The CDR3 spells CASGTVERETQYF. In DNA, the CDR3 is TGTGCTTCCGGGACAGTAGAGAGAGAGACCCAGTACTTC.

The chain uses TRBV19 and TRBJ2-7; possibly TRBD1 for D (6 bases). The germline V gene has CDR1 LNHDA and CDR2 SQIVND (reference sequence). Trimming took off 8 bases at V and 1 base at J, with 12 bases between the two ends. This CDR3 is built from 13 residues. The CDR3 DNA reads TGTGCCAGTGTTGACAGGATGTCCTACGAGCAGTACTTC. This sequence encodes CASVDRMSYEQYF. The whole variable domain, filled in from reference TRBV19 and TRBJ2-7, reads DGGITQSPKYLFRKEGQNVTLSCEQNLNHDAMYWYRQDPGQGLRLIYYSQIVNDFQKGDIAEGYSVSREKKESFPLTVTSAQKNPTAFYLCASVDRMSYEQYFGPGTRLTVT.

The V and J genes are TRBV29-1 and TRBJ2-1; no firm D call. V lost 1 base, J lost 4 bases, and 11 bases lay in between. Looked up from germline, CDR1 is SQVTM and CDR2 is ANQGSEA. The CDR3 length is 14 residues. The CDR3, as DNA: TGCAGCGTTGAAGGTCCCCAGATTTACAATGAGCAGTTCTTC. Translated: CSVEGPQIYNEQFF.

This chain links TRBV7-8 with TRBJ2-7; tentatively, D is TRBD2 (5 bases). The CDR3 spans 15 residues. V was clipped by 1 base and J by 2 bases, with 12 bases between them. The germline CDR1 and CDR2 sequences are SGHVS and FQNEAQ. CDR3 sequence: CASSLVLATTYEQYF. CDR3 DNA sequence: TGTGCCAGCAGCTTAGTTTTAGCGACGACCTACGAGCAGTACTTC.

The chain uses TRBV25-1 and TRBJ2-7, with a possible D match to TRBD2 (5 bases). Trimming stripped 2 bases from V and 1 base from J, with 12 bases between. This CDR3 has 15 amino acids. Germline lookup yields CDR1 MGHDK and CDR2 SYGVNS. CDR3: CASSEGTAASYEQYF. The CDR3 DNA sequence: TGTGCCAGCAGTGAAGGTACAGCGGCTTCCTACGAGCAGTACTTC.

This chain joins TRBV5-4 and TRBJ1-1; D unclear. CDR1 SGHNT and CDR2 YYREEE come from the germline V gene (reference sequence). V lost 8 bases and J lost 1, with 18 bases in between. The CDR3 covers 15 residues. CDR3 DNA sequence: TGTGCCAGTAGTGAACCGGCCGAGGGGAACACTGAAGCTTTCTTT. Amino acid sequence: CASSEPAEGNTEAFF. The full variable domain, completed using reference TRBV5-4 and TRBJ1-1, is ETGVTQSPTHLIKTRGQQVTLRCSSQSGHNTVSWYQQALGQGPQFIFQYYREEENGRGNFPPRFSGLQFPNYSSELNVNALELDDSALYLCASSEPAEGNTEAFFGQGTRLTVV.

The chain combines TRBV5-6 with TRBJ2-7, with unresolved D. V lost 2 bases and J 5 bases, leaving 8 bases between the germline ends. Germline CDR1 is SGHDT and CDR2 is YYEEEE. The CDR3 consists of 12 residues. CDR3 nucleotides: TGTGCCAGCAGCTTCGGTTTAGACGAGCAGTACTTC. Translating gives CASSFGLDEQYF.

The chain has TRBV19 and TRBJ2-7; 7 positions agree with TRBD2. Unmatched junction bases numbered 12, after V lost 8 bases and J lost 2 bases. From germline, CDR1 is LNHDA and CDR2 SQIVND (reference sequence). The CDR3 sequence is 15 residues long. CDR3 amino acids: CASGGGGPPPYEQYF. In nucleotides, the CDR3 is TGTGCCAGTGGTGGGGGAGGGCCCCCGCCCTACGAGCAGTACTTC.

The chain has TRBV29-1 and TRBJ1-4; D gene unclear. The germline V and J ends were trimmed by 4 bases and 7 bases, with 4 bases remaining between them. This CDR3 contains 10 residues. Germline V gene data show CDR1 as SQVTM and CDR2 as ANQGSEA. The CDR3 DNA reads as TGCAGCGTTGTCGGTGAAAAACTGTTTTTT. Protein sequence: CSVVGEKLFF.

The genes are TRBV7-2 and TRBJ1-3; no reliable D call. V dropped 5 bases and J dropped 2 bases, with 16 bases sitting between them. The CDR3 spans 16 residues. Germline V gene data show CDR1 as SGHTA and CDR2 as FQGNSA. CDR3 amino acids: CASSPPKGVAGNTIYF. DNA for the CDR3: TGTGCCAGCAGCCCTCCCAAGGGAGTTGCTGGAAACACCATATATTTT.

CDR3 bases: TGCAGCGTTTGGAGAAACACCGGGGAGCTGTTTTTT. Protein sequence: CSVWRNTGELFF. The chain employs TRBV29-1 and TRBJ2-2; D is uncertain. Per the germline V gene, CDR1 is SQVTM and CDR2 is ANQGSEA. V dropped 5 bases and J dropped 2 bases, with 6 bases sitting between them. CDR3 length: 12 residues.

The rearrangement links TRBV29-1 to TRBJ1-1, with unresolved D. This CDR3 spans 11 amino acids. The ends were cut back, 7 bases at V and 9 bases at J, with 15 bases in the middle. CDR1 SQVTM and CDR2 ANQGSEA come from the germline V gene. CDR3 sequence (DNA): TGCAGCGCCTTTTTATACAGAAAAGCTTTCTTT. This sequence encodes CSAFLYRKAFF.

This chain links TRBV6-6 with TRBJ1-1; TRBD1 matches at 8 bases. CDR1 is MNHNY, CDR2 SVGAGI, per germline (reference sequence). Trimming took 5 bases from V and 3 from J; bases not matched to a gene: 5. The CDR3 consists of 14 residues. This CDR3 reads CASSDRGGDTEAFF. CDR3 bases: TGTGCCAGCAGTGACAGGGGAGGCGACACTGAAGCTTTCTTT.

The rearrangement links TRBV4-3 to TRBJ2-1, with a tentative D call TRBD2 (6 bases). This CDR3 has 14 residues. Trimming stripped 4 bases from V and 5 bases from J, with 12 bases between. Germline V gene data show CDR1 as LGHNA and CDR2 as YSLEER. The CDR3 protein is CASSLTSLDNEQFF. In DNA, the CDR3 is TGCGCCAGCAGCCTCACTAGCCTGGACAATGAGCAGTTCTTC.